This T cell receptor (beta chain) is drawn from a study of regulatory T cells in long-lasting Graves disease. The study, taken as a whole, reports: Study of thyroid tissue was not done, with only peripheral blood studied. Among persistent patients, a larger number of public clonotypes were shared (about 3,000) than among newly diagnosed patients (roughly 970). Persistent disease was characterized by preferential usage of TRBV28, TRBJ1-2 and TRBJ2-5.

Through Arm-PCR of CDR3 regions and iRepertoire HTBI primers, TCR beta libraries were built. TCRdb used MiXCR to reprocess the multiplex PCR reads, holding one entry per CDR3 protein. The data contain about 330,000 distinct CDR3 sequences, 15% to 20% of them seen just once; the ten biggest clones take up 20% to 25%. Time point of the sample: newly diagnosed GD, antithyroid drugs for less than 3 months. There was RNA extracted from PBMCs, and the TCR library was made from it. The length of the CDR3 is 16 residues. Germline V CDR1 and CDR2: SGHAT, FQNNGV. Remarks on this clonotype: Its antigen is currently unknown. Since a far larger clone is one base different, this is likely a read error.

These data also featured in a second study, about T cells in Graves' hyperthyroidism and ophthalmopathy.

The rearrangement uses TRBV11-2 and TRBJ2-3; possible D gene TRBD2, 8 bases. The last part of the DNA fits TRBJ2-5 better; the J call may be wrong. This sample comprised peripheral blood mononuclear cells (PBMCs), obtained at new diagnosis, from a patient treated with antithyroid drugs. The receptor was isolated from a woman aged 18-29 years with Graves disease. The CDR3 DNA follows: TGTGCCAGCAGCCCCGCCGGACAGGCACGGGGGGGGACCCAGTACTTC. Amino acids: CASSPAGQARGGTQYF.